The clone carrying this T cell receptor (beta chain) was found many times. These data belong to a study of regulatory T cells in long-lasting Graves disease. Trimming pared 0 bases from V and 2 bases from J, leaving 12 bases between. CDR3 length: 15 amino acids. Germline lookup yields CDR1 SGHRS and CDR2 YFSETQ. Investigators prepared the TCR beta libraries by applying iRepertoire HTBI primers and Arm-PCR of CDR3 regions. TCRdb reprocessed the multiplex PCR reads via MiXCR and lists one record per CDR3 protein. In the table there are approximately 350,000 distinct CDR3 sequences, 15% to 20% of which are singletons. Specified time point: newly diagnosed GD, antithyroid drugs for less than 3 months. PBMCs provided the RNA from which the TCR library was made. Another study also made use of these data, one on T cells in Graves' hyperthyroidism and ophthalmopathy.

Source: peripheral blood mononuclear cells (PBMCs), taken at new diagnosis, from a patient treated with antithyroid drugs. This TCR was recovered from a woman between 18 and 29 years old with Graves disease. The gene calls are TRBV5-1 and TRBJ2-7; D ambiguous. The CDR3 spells CASSLEPSATYEQYF. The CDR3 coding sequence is TGCGCCAGCAGCTTGGAACCCAGCGCGACCTACGAGCAGTACTTC.